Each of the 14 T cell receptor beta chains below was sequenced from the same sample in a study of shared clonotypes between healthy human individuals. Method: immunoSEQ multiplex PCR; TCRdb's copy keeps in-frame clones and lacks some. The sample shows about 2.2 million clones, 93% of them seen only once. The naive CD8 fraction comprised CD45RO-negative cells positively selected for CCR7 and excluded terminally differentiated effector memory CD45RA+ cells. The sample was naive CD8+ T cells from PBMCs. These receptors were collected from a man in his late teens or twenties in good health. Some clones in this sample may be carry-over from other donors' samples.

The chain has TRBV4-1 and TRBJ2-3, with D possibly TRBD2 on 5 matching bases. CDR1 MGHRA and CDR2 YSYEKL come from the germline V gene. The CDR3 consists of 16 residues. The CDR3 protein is CATQPRGSGFTDTQYF. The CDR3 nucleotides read TGCGCAACCCAGCCAAGAGGGAGCGGATTTACAGATACGCAGTATTTT.

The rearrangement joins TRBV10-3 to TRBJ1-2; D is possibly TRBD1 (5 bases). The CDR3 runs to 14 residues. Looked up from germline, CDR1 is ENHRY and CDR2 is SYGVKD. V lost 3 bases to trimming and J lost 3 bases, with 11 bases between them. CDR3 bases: TGTGCCATCAGTGATTGGGGGAACGACTATGGCTACACCTTC. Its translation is CAISDWGNDYGYTF.

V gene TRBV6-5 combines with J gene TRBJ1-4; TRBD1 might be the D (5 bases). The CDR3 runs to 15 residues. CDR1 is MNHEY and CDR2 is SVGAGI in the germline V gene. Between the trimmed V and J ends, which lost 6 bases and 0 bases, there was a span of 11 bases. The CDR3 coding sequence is TGTGCCAGCAGACAGGCCGCTGCAACTAATGAAAAACTGTTTTTT. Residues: CASRQAAATNEKLFF.

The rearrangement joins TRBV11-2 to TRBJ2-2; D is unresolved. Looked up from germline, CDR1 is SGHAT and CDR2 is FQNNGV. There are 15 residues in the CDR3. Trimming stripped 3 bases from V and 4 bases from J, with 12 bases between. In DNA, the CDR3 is TGTGCCAGCAGCTTGGATCGGCGCGTCACCGGGGAGCTGTTTTTT. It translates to CASSLDRRVTGELFF.

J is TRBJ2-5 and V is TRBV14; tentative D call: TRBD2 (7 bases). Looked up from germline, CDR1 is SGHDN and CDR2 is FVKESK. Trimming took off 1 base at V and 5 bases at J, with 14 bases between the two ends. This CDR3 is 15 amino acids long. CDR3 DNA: TGTGCCAGCAGCCAAGGAGTGGGGGGGCTGGAGACCCAGTACTTC. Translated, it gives CASSQGVGGLETQYF.

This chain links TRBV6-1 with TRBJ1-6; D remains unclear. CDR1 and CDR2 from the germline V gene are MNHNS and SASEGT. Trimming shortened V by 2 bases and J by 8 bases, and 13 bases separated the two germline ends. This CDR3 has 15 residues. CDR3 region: CASSELRSGDSPLHF. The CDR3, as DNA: TGTGCCAGCAGTGAACTCAGGTCCGGCGATTCACCCCTCCACTTT.

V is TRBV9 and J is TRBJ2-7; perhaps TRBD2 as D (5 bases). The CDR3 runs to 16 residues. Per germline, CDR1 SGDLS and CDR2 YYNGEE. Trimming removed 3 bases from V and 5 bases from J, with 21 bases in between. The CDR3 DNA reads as TGTGCCAGCAGCGCGCGAACCGGACTGCCTGCTGACGAGCAGTACTTC. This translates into CASSARTGLPADEQYF.

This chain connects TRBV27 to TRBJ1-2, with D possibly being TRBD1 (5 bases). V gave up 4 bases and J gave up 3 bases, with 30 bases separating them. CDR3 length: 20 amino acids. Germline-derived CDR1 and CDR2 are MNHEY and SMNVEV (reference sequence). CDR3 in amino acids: CASSSLPPPSPGRLDYGYTF. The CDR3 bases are TGTGCCAGCAGTTCACTGCCCCCCCCTAGCCCGGGGCGATTGGACTATGGCTACACCTTC.

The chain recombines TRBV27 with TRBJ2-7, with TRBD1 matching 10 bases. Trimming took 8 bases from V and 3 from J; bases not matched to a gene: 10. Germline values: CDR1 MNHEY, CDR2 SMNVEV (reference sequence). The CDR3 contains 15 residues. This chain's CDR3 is CASHPSGTGVYEQYF. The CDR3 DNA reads TGTGCCAGCCACCCTTCGGGGACAGGGGTCTACGAGCAGTACTTC.

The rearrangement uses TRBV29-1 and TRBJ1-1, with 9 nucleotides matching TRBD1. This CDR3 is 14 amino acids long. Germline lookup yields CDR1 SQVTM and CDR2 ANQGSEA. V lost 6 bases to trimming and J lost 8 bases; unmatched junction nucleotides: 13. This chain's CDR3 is CSVEYRGHGQEAFF. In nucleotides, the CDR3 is TGCAGCGTGGAATACAGGGGGCATGGGCAAGAAGCTTTCTTT.

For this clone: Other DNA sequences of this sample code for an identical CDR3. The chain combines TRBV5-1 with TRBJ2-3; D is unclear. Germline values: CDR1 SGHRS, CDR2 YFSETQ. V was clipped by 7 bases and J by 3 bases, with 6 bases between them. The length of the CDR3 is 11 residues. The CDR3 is CASYSTDTQYF. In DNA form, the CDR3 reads TGCGCCAGCTACAGTACAGATACGCAGTATTTT.

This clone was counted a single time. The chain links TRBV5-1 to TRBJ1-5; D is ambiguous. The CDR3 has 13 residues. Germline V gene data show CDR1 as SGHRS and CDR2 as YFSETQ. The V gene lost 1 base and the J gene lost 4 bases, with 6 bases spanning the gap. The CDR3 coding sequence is TGCGCCAGCAGCTTGACGGAGAATCAGCCCCAGCATTTT. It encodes CASSLTENQPQHF.

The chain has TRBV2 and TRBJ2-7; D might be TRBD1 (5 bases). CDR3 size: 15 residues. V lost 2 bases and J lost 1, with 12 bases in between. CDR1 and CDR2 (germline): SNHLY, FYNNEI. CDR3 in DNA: TGTGCCAGCAGTGAAATGGGGCCCCGATCCTACGAGCAGTACTTC. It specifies CASSEMGPRSYEQYF.

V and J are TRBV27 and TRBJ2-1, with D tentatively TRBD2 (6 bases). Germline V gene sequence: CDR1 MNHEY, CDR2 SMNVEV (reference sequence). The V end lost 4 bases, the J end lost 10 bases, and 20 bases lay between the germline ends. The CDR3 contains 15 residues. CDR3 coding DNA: TGTGCCAGCAGTTCCTTACGGGGACTGCCTAGGGAGCAGTTCTTC. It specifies CASSSLRGLPREQFF.